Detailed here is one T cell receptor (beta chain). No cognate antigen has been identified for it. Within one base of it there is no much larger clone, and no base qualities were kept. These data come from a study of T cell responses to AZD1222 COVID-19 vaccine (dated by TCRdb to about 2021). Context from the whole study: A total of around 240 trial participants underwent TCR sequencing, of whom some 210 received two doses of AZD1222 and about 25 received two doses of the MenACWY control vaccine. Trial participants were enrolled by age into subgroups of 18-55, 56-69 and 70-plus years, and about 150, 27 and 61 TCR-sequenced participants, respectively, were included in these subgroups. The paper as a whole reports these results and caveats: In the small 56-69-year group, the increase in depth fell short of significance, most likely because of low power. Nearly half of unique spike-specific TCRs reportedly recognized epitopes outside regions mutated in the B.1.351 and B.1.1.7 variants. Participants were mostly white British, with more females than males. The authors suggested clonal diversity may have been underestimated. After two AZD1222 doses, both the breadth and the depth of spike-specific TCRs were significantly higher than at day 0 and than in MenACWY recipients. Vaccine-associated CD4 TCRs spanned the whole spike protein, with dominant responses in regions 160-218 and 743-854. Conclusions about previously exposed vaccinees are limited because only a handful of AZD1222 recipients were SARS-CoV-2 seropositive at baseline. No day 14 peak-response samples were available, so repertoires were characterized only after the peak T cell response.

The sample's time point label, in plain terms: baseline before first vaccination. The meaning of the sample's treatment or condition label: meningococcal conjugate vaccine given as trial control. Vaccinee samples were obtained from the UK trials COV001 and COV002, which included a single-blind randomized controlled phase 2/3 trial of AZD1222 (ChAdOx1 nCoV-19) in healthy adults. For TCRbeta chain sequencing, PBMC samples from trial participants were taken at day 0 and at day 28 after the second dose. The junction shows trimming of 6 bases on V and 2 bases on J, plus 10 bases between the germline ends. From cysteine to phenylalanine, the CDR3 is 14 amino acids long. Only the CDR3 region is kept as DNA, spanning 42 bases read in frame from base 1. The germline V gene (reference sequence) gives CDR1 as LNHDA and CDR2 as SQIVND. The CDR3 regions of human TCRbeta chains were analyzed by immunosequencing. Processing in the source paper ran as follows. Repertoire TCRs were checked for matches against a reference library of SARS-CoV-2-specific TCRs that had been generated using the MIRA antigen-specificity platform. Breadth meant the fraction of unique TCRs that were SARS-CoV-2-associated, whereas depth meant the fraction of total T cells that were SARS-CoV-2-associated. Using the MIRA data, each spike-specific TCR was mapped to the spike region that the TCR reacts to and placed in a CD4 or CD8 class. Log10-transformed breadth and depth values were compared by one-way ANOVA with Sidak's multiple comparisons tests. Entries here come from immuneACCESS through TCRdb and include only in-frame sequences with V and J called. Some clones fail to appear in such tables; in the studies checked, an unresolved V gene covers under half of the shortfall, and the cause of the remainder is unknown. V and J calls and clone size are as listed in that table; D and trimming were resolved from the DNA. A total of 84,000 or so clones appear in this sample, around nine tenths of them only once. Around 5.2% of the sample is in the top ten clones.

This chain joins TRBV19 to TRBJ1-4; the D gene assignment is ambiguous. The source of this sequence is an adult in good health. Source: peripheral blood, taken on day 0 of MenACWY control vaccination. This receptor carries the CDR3 CASRPESTNEKLFF. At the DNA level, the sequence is TGTGCCAGTAGGCCAGAAAGTACTAATGAAAAACTGTTTTTT.